This TCR beta chain was sequenced during a study of blood T cells in healthy people across ages (dated by TCRdb to between 2014 and 2017). About the investigation overall: In model experiments, template switching captured roughly one uniquely barcoded TCR beta cDNA molecule for every two T cells. Two additional independent replicas of 1 million unique cDNA reads from the same blood draw were analyzed for two donors (one aged 18 to 30 and one aged 80 or older). Four age groups were formed from the donors: young (average approximately 16 years), middle-aged (less than 40), aged (more than 55) and long-lived (about 80). The study measured age-related changes in TCR beta repertoire diversity using deep sequencing normalized with unique cDNA molecular identifiers. To avoid experimental bias, donors of different ages were randomly spread across the sequencing lanes. What the work shows at the level of the full study, not this receptor alone: Compared with the aged group, the long-lived group had more naive CD4+ T cells, fewer expanded clones and increased TCR diversity, a pattern suggesting age selection. Estimates of total diversity based on one million sequenced T cells were regarded as lower bounds and as underestimates. Because donor CMV infection status was unknown, age-related changes in expanded clonotypes were potentially confounded. As age increased, observed TCR beta diversity per million T cells dropped in a roughly linear way, and a significant reduction was already evident by age approximately 40. The percentage of naive T cells measured by flow cytometry correlated strongly with observed TCR beta diversity. Because profiling used bulk unsorted PBMCs, naive and antigen-experienced compartments could not be compared conclusively.

In its sample, this clonotype was seen a few times. Its antigen remains unidentified. Within one base of it there is no much larger clone, and no base qualities were kept. The library was prepared using 5' RACE. TCRdb records Illumina HiSeq 2500 as the sequencer. A second PCR of about 6 to 11 cycles was performed with a sample-barcoded 5' primer and a J-beta primer mix. A template-switch 5' adaptor carrying 12 random nucleotides introduced a unique molecular identifier onto each TCR beta cDNA molecule. Each sample yielded at least 3 million CDR3-containing paired-end reads. The Mint cDNA synthesis kit, primed by a TRBC-specific oligonucleotide, was used to synthesize first-strand cDNA from all RNA. Following uracil-DNA glycosylase treatment, all cDNA underwent a first 18-cycle PCR with the universal primers M1SS and BC2_uni_R. For the original study's pipeline: For normalization, 1 million high-quality reads, each with a distinct molecular identifier, were randomly selected from each sample. Reads with shared molecular identifiers were discarded instead of being binned into consensus sequences. MiTCR, set to a Q25 quality threshold and the strictest error-elimination algorithm, was used for CDR3 identification, clonotype clustering and error correction. A nonparametric unseen species model using Euler transformation provided a lower-bound estimate of total TCR beta diversity. The public sequencing data were trimmed at Q25 with fastp and processed into clonotypes with MiXCR by TCRdb, which kept only in-frame beta chains. Rows with a matching CDR3 protein are joined into one entry that keeps the most common DNA and genes. The V and J calls were determined by TCRdb, not by the authors. Recorded for this sample are about 760,000 distinct CDR3 sequences; around 50% of them occurred a single time. The ten largest clones represent 25% to 30% of the sample.

The roughly 39 donors, aged about 6 to 95 years, were systemically healthy Caucasian individuals from Russia. About 10 milliliters of peripheral blood were collected from each donor into EDTA-treated Vacutainer tubes. Ficoll-Paque density-gradient centrifugation was used to isolate PBMCs, with at least 7 million per sample. Total RNA was extracted from PBMCs with Trizol reagent, with at least 5.5 micrograms obtained per sample. Naive CD45RAhigh/CD27high T cell percentages were measured by flow cytometry on a PBMC aliquot from every donor. From the cysteine up to the phenylalanine, the CDR3 has a length of 13 residues. This entry keeps only the CDR3 DNA: 39 bases, framed from base 1. CDR1 and CDR2 are read off the germline V gene as MDHEN and SYDVKM. V loses 5 bases, J loses 6 bases, and the germline ends lie 10 bases apart.

The receptor was derived from a man aged 35 to 55 in good health. The rearranged segments are TRBV28 and TRBJ2-2; TRBD2 might be the D gene, on 6 matching bases. Sequenced input: blood. CDR3 reads: CASSPPGAGELFF. The bases are TGTGCCAGCAGTCCCCCGGGGGCCGGGGAGCTGTTTTTT. With all but the CDR3 taken from the reference TRBV28 and TRBJ2-2 genes, the full variable domain is: DVKVTQSSRYLVKRTGEKVFLECVQDMDHENMFWYRQDPGLGLRLIYFSYDVKMKEKGDIPEGYSVSREKKERFSLILESASTNQTSMYLCASSPPGAGELFFGEGSRLTVL.